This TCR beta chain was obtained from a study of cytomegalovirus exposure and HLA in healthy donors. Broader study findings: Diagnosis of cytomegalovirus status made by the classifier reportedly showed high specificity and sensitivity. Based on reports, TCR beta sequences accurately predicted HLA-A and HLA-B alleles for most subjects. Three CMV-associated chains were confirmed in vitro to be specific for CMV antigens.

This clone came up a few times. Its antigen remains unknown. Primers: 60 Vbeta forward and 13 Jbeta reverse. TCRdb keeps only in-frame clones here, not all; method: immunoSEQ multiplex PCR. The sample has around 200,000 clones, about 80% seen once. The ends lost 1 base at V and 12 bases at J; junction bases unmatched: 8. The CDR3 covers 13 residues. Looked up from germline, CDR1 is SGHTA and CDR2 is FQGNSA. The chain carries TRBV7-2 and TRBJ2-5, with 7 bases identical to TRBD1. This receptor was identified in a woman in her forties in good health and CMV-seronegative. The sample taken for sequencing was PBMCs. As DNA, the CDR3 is TGTGCCAGCAGCTTAGGATCGGTGGGACAGAAGTACTTC. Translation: CASSLGSVGQKYF.